Described below is a single TCR beta chain sequence and its context. What it recognizes is unknown. This sample is part of a study of cytomegalovirus exposure and HLA in healthy donors. Germline CDR1 is LNHDA and CDR2 is SQIVND (reference sequence). V was shortened by 5 bases and J by 5 bases, with 12 bases between the two germline ends. This CDR3 has 13 residues. General observations from the study: It was shown in a later analysis that HLA-associated TCR beta chains were more clonally expanded than other, equally common chains. Productive status was seen about 87% or about 30% of the time for most TCR beta V segments in an earlier analysis.

The PCR ran on 60 Vbeta and 13 Jbeta primers. Using immunoSEQ multiplex PCR, the repertoire was profiled, and TCRdb retains in-frame clones only, with some absent. The data hold a few hundred thousand clones, with approximately 80% observed a single time. Sequenced: PBMCs. The chain combines TRBV19 with TRBJ2-5; possibly TRBD1 for D (6 bases). This sequence was found in an older woman in good health and CMV-seropositive. The CDR3 nucleotides are TGTGCCAGTAGTGTTTCAGGGGTCGAGACCCAGTACTTC. Translation gives CASSVSGVETQYF.